Given below is one T cell receptor (beta chain) in context. The data were taken from a study of blood T cell repertoires in COVID-19. Study-wide context: The cDNA or gDNA used as material had been derived from T cells, B-cell-depleted T cells, or PBMCs.

Measured with immunoSEQ multiplex PCR; TCRdb has only the in-frame clones, and not every one. The sample has about 370,000 clones, around 92% seen once; the top ten hold around 3%. This clonotype was sampled from a woman aged 25 to 39 with COVID-19, enrolled during active disease. Sequenced material: peripheral blood.

The CDR3 coding sequence is TGTGCCAGCTCATCGTATACAGGGGGCGAGGGCACTGAAGCTTTCTTT. Protein sequence: CASSSYTGGEGTEAFF. The chain carries TRBV18 and TRBJ1-1, with 9 bases that match TRBD1. From germline, CDR1 is KGHSH and CDR2 LQKENI. The CDR3 has 16 amino acids. The V segment lost 5 bases and the J segment 4 bases; nucleotides outside the gene matches: 11.